Presented here are 17 T cell receptor beta chains from one specimen sequenced in a study of CD8+CD57+ T cells in acquired aplastic anemia. TCR beta VDJ and CDR3 profiles were obtained from a genomic DNA template. TCRdb analysed the reads with MiXCR anew, one entry per CDR3 protein. The sample carries a few hundred thousand distinct CDR3 sequences, approximately 86% recorded once. The sequenced patients had an expansion of CD8+CD57+ cells seen by flow cytometry. What was sequenced was sorted CD4+, CD8+, or CD8+CD57+ T cells (not recorded which) from PBMCs. Source of these receptors: a human donor with aplastic anemia.

In this sample, this clonotype turned up once. An end of the junction does not agree with germline; a read error may underlie this. The chain is built from TRBV7-2 and TRBJ2-7; D perhaps matches TRBD2 (5 bases). The CDR3 extends over 14 amino acids. CDR1 and CDR2 from the germline V gene are SGHTA and FQGNSA. The CDR3 here is CASSIARGPYEQYF. The CDR3 bases are TGTGCCAGCAGCATAGCGAGAGGTCCCTACGAGCAGTACTTC.

The chain uses TRBV20-1 and TRBJ2-7; a possible D gene is TRBD1 (6 bases). The V end lost 0 bases, the J end lost 5 bases, and 14 bases lay between the germline ends. The germline V gene has CDR1 DFQATT and CDR2 SNEGSKA (reference sequence). The CDR3 has 14 amino acids. This CDR3 reads CSARDGARDNEQYF. In nucleotides, the CDR3 is TGCAGTGCTAGAGATGGGGCCAGGGACAACGAGCAGTACTTC.

A note on this clonotype: The conserved closing phenylalanine or tryptophan is absent in this CDR3, likely reflecting a read error. The DNA is left out, because the CDR3 cannot be placed on it with certainty; the CDR3 is given as TCRdb lists it. The rearrangement uses TRBV15 and TRBJ2-5; the DNA was not compared with TRBD1, the D call given in the table. The CDR3 is made up of 14 amino acids, end residues included. Germline loops: CDR1 LNHNV, CDR2 YYDKDF (reference sequence). The CDR3 protein is CATSRGDFHETEYY.

Comment on this clonotype: Sequence at one end of the junction differs from germline and may be a read error. The chain combines TRBV7-9 with TRBJ1-1; D remains unclear. Germline V gene lookup returns CDR1 SEHNR and CDR2 FQNEAQ (reference sequence). This CDR3 contains 14 residues. CDR3 in amino acids: CASSFQSINTGDEF. CDR3 in DNA: TGTGCCAGCAGCTTTCAAAGCATCAACACTGGCGATGAGTTT.

This clonotype was observed once. The chain has TRBV11-3 and TRBJ2-7; D is perhaps TRBD1 (6 bases). The CDR3 loop spans 16 amino acids. Germline CDR1 SGHNT, CDR2 YENEEA. V was pared by 0 bases and J by 3 bases, with 15 bases between. The CDR3 DNA reads TGTGCCAGCAGCTTAGATCTGACAGAGGGACACTACGAGCAGTACTTC. This sequence encodes CASSLDLTEGHYEQYF.

About this clonotype itself: This may stem from a read error, because a much larger clone lies one nucleotide away. The V and J genes are TRBV7-9 and TRBJ2-3; D not certain. This CDR3 comprises 14 residues. Germline V gene lookup returns CDR1 SEHNR and CDR2 FQNEAQ (reference sequence). CDR3 nucleotide sequence: TGTGCCAGCAGCTTTGCGAGAGGTCCCGGTACGGAGTATTTT. Translating gives CASSFARGPGTEYF.

The sample holds one count of this clonotype. The conserved closing phenylalanine or tryptophan is absent in this CDR3, likely reflecting a read error. The DNA is omitted, as the CDR3 cannot be located on it reliably, and the CDR3 follows TCRdb's listing. The V gene is TRBV19, the J gene TRBJ1-4. Germline assignment: CDR1 LNHDA and CDR2 SQIVND (reference sequence). The CDR3 sequence runs 15 residues, both termini included. The CDR3 loop is CASSIEVATHVKLRV.

The chain joins TRBV5-1 to TRBJ2-5; D gene unclear. V lost 3 bases and J 7 bases, leaving 16 bases between the germline ends. The CDR3 is made up of 14 amino acids. Germline V gives CDR1 SGHRS, CDR2 YFSETQ. DNA for the CDR3: TGCGCCAGCAGCTCCTCCGAAGCTTACAGGACCCAGTACTTC. Translated, it gives CASSSSEAYRTQYF.

A remark on this clonotype: Sequence at one end of the junction differs from germline and may be a read error. This rearrangement joins TRBV7-3 to TRBJ2-3; the D gene is possibly TRBD2 (8 bases). The germline V gene has CDR1 SGHTA and CDR2 FQGTGA. CDR3 length: 14 amino acids. This CDR3 is CASTGGGGQVAPRF. CDR3 nucleotide sequence: TGTGCTAGCACCGGGGGGGGTGGACAGGTCGCCCCTCGGTTT.

V is TRBV5-1 and J is TRBJ1-2, with D possibly TRBD1 on 5 matching bases. The CDR3 contains 15 residues. The V gene lost 0 bases and the J gene lost 3 bases, with 12 bases spanning the gap. The germline gives CDR1 SGHRS, CDR2 YFSETQ. This CDR3 is CASSLGPRGDYGYTF. CDR3 DNA: TGCGCCAGCAGCTTGGGACCCCGAGGGGACTATGGCTACACCTTC.

In regard to this clonotype: The missing conserved phenylalanine or tryptophan at the end of this CDR3 makes a read error likely. V is TRBV7-9 and J is TRBJ2-3; unclear D gene. The end of the DNA aligns better with TRBJ2-2, so the J call may be wrong. The CDR3 is 13 residues long. Germline loops: CDR1 SEHNR, CDR2 FQNEAQ (reference sequence). CDR3 sequence (DNA): TGTGCCAGCAGCGAAGTACCCGGAGAGCCGCTGTTTTTA. Amino acids: CASSEVPGEPLFL.

The gene calls are TRBV7-6 and TRBJ2-7; TRBD1 or TRBD2 may be the D gene (5 bases each). The CDR3 loop spans 13 amino acids. CDR1 and CDR2 from the germline V gene are SGHVS and FNYEAQ. Trimming took off 5 bases at V and 6 bases at J, with 14 bases between the two ends. The CDR3 nucleotides are TGTGCCAGCAGCACCCGGGGCGAAGGCGAGCAGTACTTC. Residues: CASSTRGEGEQYF.

The V call is TRBV7-9, the J call TRBJ2-7; D may correspond to TRBD1 or TRBD2 (5 bases each). The length of the CDR3 is 14 residues. CDR1 and CDR2 (germline): SEHNR, FQNEAQ (reference sequence). The ends were cut back, 11 bases at V and 10 bases at J, with 27 bases in the middle. CDR3 nucleotide sequence: TGTGCCGGACACTGGGCTAGGGAGACCCAGTACCAGTACGTC. The encoded protein is CAGHWARETQYQYV.

Concerning this clonotype itself: The conserved final phenylalanine or tryptophan is absent from the CDR3, which likely points to a read error. The DNA is left out, because the CDR3 cannot be placed on it with certainty; the CDR3 is given as TCRdb lists it. This chain links TRBV2 with TRBJ2-1; the D segment call TRBD1 is taken from the table without a DNA check. The germline V gene encodes CDR1 SNHLY and CDR2 FYNNEI. Counting both end residues, the CDR3 totals 16 amino acids. The CDR3 region is CASGDGGADAQDEEPG.

This chain uses TRBV20-1 with TRBJ1-5; a possible D gene is TRBD1 (5 bases). Trimming cost V 2 bases and J 0 bases, with 5 bases left between them. The CDR3 is 13 amino acids. Looked up from germline, CDR1 is DFQATT and CDR2 is SNEGSKA (reference sequence). CDR3 nucleotides: TGCAGTGCTAGACAGGGTAGCAATCAGCCCCAGCATTTT. Its translation is CSARQGSNQPQHF.

Note on this clonotype: This is likely a read error, given that the CDR3 carries no conserved phenylalanine or tryptophan at its end. The limits of the CDR3 on the DNA are not certain, so only TCRdb's listed CDR3 is given. The chain joins TRBV2 to TRBJ2-2. The CDR3 adds up to 15 amino acids, both ends counted. CDR1 SNHLY and CDR2 FYNNEI come from the germline V gene. This CDR3 is CASSQARVEPGEQFC.

CDR3 region: CASSLEGGGGRGEQFF. DNA for the CDR3: TGTGCCAGCAGCTTAGAGGGAGGTGGGGGGAGGGGTGAGCAGTTCTTC. This sequence joins TRBV7-3 and TRBJ2-1; TRBD2 aligns across 7 bases. The trim removed 2 bases at V and 9 bases at J, leaving 13 bases unmatched. The germline gives CDR1 SGHTA, CDR2 FQGTGA. This CDR3 region has 16 residues.